These 26 T cell receptor beta chains originate from one sample sequenced in a study of T cell responses to AZD1222 COVID-19 vaccine. Produced via immunoSEQ multiplex PCR; TCRdb's table is partial and in-frame only. The sample has 150,000 to 200,000 clones, around 92% seen once. Sequenced material: peripheral blood, taken 28 days after the second AZD1222 dose. Receptors originate from an adult who received the AZD1222 COVID-19 vaccine.

This clone is a singleton in its sample. The J gene is TRBJ2-5, the V gene TRBV10-2, with D possibly being TRBD2 (6 bases). CDR3 size: 13 residues. CDR1 and CDR2 from the germline V gene are WSHSY and SAAADI. The V end lost 3 bases, the J end lost 5 bases, and 10 bases lay between the germline ends. In DNA, the CDR3 is TGCGCCAGCAGTGATAGCGGTGGGGAGACCCAGTACTTC. Protein sequence: CASSDSGGETQYF.

The V gene is TRBV6-6, the J gene TRBJ1-5; D gene unclear. Germline-derived CDR1 and CDR2 are MNHNY and SVGAGI (reference sequence). The CDR3 loop spans 15 amino acids. Trimming took off 2 bases at V and 5 bases at J, with 13 bases between the two ends. The CDR3 here is CASSYKGNLDQPQHF. The CDR3 DNA reads as TGTGCCAGCAGTTACAAGGGTAATTTGGATCAGCCCCAGCATTTT.

The rearrangement uses TRBV25-1 and TRBJ2-7; D gene unclear. The CDR3 totals 11 residues. The V end lost 3 bases, the J end lost 3 bases, and 3 bases lay between the germline ends. CDR1 and CDR2 from the germline V gene are MGHDK and SYGVNS. The CDR3 nucleotides are TGTGCCAGCAGTGATTTCTACGAGCAGTACTTC. Protein product: CASSDFYEQYF.

This chain links TRBV9 with TRBJ1-1; 7 nucleotides match TRBD1. The germline CDR1 and CDR2 sequences are SGDLS and YYNGEE. The CDR3 runs 14 residues. V was pared by 3 bases and J by 0 bases, with 2 bases of the junction left unmatched. The CDR3 nucleotides are TGTGCCAGCAGCGGGACAGGTATGAACACTGAAGCTTTCTTT. Translation: CASSGTGMNTEAFF.

The chain carries TRBV11-3 and TRBJ2-7, with D perhaps being TRBD1 or TRBD2 (5 bases each). Per germline, CDR1 SGHNT and CDR2 YENEEA. The CDR3 sequence is 14 residues long. Trimming pared 4 bases from V and 0 bases from J, leaving 10 bases between. This CDR3 is CASSWDGSSYEQYF. The CDR3 DNA reads TGTGCCAGCAGCTGGGACGGGTCCTCCTACGAGCAGTACTTC.

The chain has TRBV13 and TRBJ2-6, with D hard to call. With 3 bases removed from V and 0 bases from J, the gap between germline ends came to 12 bases. Germline V gene data show CDR1 as PRHDT and CDR2 as FYEKMQ (reference sequence). CDR3 length: 17 amino acids. The CDR3 loop is CASSLNRVSSGANVLTF. CDR3 sequence (DNA): TGTGCCAGCAGCTTGAATAGAGTGAGCTCTGGGGCCAACGTCCTGACTTTC.

The chain links TRBV10-1 to TRBJ2-2; no clear D gene. Germline V gene lookup returns CDR1 WNHNN and CDR2 SYGVQD (reference sequence). Trimming left V 8 bases short and J 1 base short, with 8 bases between. This CDR3 is built from 13 residues. This CDR3 is CASGTLNTGELFF. The CDR3 DNA follows: TGCGCCAGCGGTACTTTGAACACCGGGGAGCTGTTTTTT.

V gene TRBV19 combines with J gene TRBJ1-1; 7 bases agree with TRBD1. The CDR3 totals 14 residues. V lost 6 bases and J lost 0; bases outside the gene matches: 4. Germline CDR1 reads LNHDA; CDR2 reads SQIVND (reference sequence). The CDR3, as DNA: TGTGCCAGTAGAGAGGGACAGATGAACACTGAAGCTTTCTTT. This encodes CASREGQMNTEAFF.

This chain joins TRBV10-2 and TRBJ2-1; 11 nucleotides match TRBD2. Germline V gene lookup returns CDR1 WSHSY and CDR2 SAAADI. V lost 4 bases, J lost 6 bases, and 8 bases stayed unmatched. The CDR3 consists of 16 residues. This chain's CDR3 is CASSVFSGGARNEQFF. CDR3 sequence (DNA): TGCGCCAGCAGTGTTTTTAGCGGGGGGGCCCGCAATGAGCAGTTCTTC.

This chain uses TRBV2 with TRBJ1-1, with 8 bases aligning to TRBD1. After removal of 3 bases from V and 1 base from J, the junction contained 7 bases not matched to a gene. The germline V gene has CDR1 SNHLY and CDR2 FYNNEI. CDR3 length: 16 amino acids. The CDR3 nucleotides read TGTGCCAGCAGTGACCGACGGACAGGGAGGAACACTGAAGCTTTCTTT. Amino acids: CASSDRRTGRNTEAFF.

The chain is built from TRBV5-6 and TRBJ1-3; D remains unclear. Germline CDR1 is SGHDT and CDR2 is YYEEEE. CDR3 size: 14 residues. V was cut by 2 bases and J by 0 bases, with 6 bases left in between. The CDR3 coding sequence is TGTGCCAGCAGCTTCGTCAGCTCTGGAAACACCATATATTTT. Its protein product is CASSFVSSGNTIYF.

This clone has a handful of counts. The V call is TRBV11-2, the J call TRBJ1-2; a possible D gene is TRBD1 (5 bases). The V gene's germline CDR1 is SGHAT and CDR2 FQNNGV. This CDR3 region has 14 residues. Trimming stripped 6 bases from V and 5 bases from J, with 16 bases between. The CDR3 sequence: CASSKGTVDYGYTF. CDR3 bases: TGTGCCAGCAGTAAAGGGACGGTGGATTATGGCTACACCTTC.

The V and J genes are TRBV7-2 and TRBJ2-6; D not resolved. Germline CDR1 is SGHTA and CDR2 is FQGNSA. The V end lost 1 base, the J end lost 2 bases, and 6 bases lay between the germline ends. The CDR3 is made up of 15 amino acids. This chain's CDR3 is CASSLGGAGANVLTF. The CDR3 region has the DNA TGTGCCAGCAGCTTAGGTGGAGCTGGGGCCAACGTCCTGACTTTC.

The genes are TRBV3-1 (or the pseudogene TRBV3-2) and TRBJ1-5; D call uncertain. The CDR3 is 14 amino acids. V was pared by 0 bases and J by 7 bases, with 10 bases between. The germline gives CDR1 LGHDT, CDR2 YNNKEL (reference sequence). The CDR3 protein is CASSQEVEGQPQHF. The CDR3 DNA sequence: TGTGCCAGCAGCCAAGAGGTGGAGGGCCAGCCCCAGCATTTT.

The rearrangement uses TRBV15 and TRBJ2-4, with 8 bases fitting TRBD1. Unmatched junction bases numbered 8, after V lost 5 bases and J lost 8 bases. The CDR3 totals 14 residues. Germline V lookup: CDR1 LNHNV, CDR2 YYDKDF (reference sequence). The CDR3 is CATSFQGASDIQYF. The DNA for the CDR3 is TGTGCCACCAGCTTCCAGGGGGCTTCGGACATTCAGTACTTC.

This clone showed up just once. V gene TRBV27 combines with J gene TRBJ1-1, with D possibly being TRBD1 (5 bases). This CDR3 contains 15 residues. The germline CDR1 and CDR2 sequences are MNHEY and SMNVEV (reference sequence). Trimming shortened V by 3 bases and J by 1 base, and 12 bases separated the two germline ends. The CDR3 reads CASSLGPAGNTEAFF. In nucleotides, the CDR3 is TGTGCCAGCAGTTTGGGACCTGCGGGGAACACTGAAGCTTTCTTT.

V is TRBV30 and J is TRBJ1-5; perhaps TRBD1 as D (6 bases). This CDR3 spans 14 amino acids. The ends were cut back, 2 bases at V and 4 bases at J, with 12 bases in the middle. Germline V lookup: CDR1 GTSNPN, CDR2 SVGIG (reference sequence). The CDR3 nucleotides are TGTGCCTGGAGTAGGGGGTTAGGAAATCAGCCCCAGCATTTT. This encodes CAWSRGLGNQPQHF.

The CDR3 sequence: CASSIGGPGYGYTF. For the CDR3, the DNA is TGTGCCAGTAGTATCGGGGGCCCGGGGTATGGCTACACCTTC. This rearrangement joins TRBV19 to TRBJ1-2, with D possibly being TRBD1 (6 bases). The germline gives CDR1 LNHDA, CDR2 SQIVND (reference sequence). The CDR3 sequence is 14 residues long. The V and J ends lost 3 bases and 5 bases respectively, with 13 bases between them. The entire variable domain, with the rest obtained from reference TRBV19 and TRBJ1-2, is as follows: DGGITQSPKYLFRKEGQNVTLSCEQNLNHDAMYWYRQDPGQGLRLIYYSQIVNDFQKGDIAEGYSVSREKKESFPLTVTSAQKNPTAFYLCASSIGGPGYGYTFGSGTRLTVV.

This sequence joins TRBV6-1 and TRBJ2-2, with no clear D. The CDR3 consists of 13 residues. The germline V gene encodes CDR1 MNHNS and CDR2 SASEGT. V gave up 1 base and J gave up 4 bases, with 4 bases separating them. The CDR3 loop is CASSEGATGELFF. The CDR3 region has the DNA TGTGCCAGCAGTGAAGGGGCCACCGGGGAGCTGTTTTTT.

V gene TRBV29-1 combines with J gene TRBJ2-7, with TRBD1 matching over 9 bases. Unmatched junction bases numbered 9, after V lost 5 bases and J lost 7 bases. Looked up from germline, CDR1 is SQVTM and CDR2 is ANQGSEA. The CDR3 contains 13 residues. This CDR3 reads CSVWQQGAREQYF. Here the CDR3 DNA reads TGCAGCGTTTGGCAACAGGGGGCTCGGGAGCAGTACTTC.

This chain uses TRBV9 with TRBJ2-7, with D perhaps TRBD1 (5 bases). Germline V lookup: CDR1 SGDLS, CDR2 YYNGEE. The CDR3 consists of 14 residues. The ends were cut back, 4 bases at V and 1 base at J, with 12 bases in the middle. The CDR3 reads CASSFLDSSYEQYF. The DNA for the CDR3 is TGTGCCAGCAGCTTTTTAGACAGTTCCTACGAGCAGTACTTC.

The rearrangement joins TRBV5-1 to TRBJ1-2; D remains ambiguous. The CDR3 covers 13 residues. V lost 4 bases, J lost 4 bases, and 11 bases lay in between. Germline V gives CDR1 SGHRS, CDR2 YFSETQ. The CDR3 region has the DNA TGCGCCAGCAGCCTAACAGTGGGCTATGGCTACACCTTC. Translated: CASSLTVGYGYTF.

This chain links TRBV6-5 with TRBJ2-7, with 7 positions matching TRBD1. The V gene end was trimmed by 0 bases and the J gene end by 2 bases; junction bases not matched to a gene: 7. The CDR3 runs to 16 residues. Per germline, CDR1 MNHEY and CDR2 SVGAGI. The CDR3 coding sequence is TGTGCCAGCAGTTACTCGAAGGCAGGGGGAACCTACGAGCAGTACTTC. It yields the protein CASSYSKAGGTYEQYF.

The CDR3 sequence is CASSISLTQNIQYF. CDR3 coding DNA: TGTGCCAGTAGTATTTCACTAACTCAAAACATTCAGTACTTC. The J gene is TRBJ2-4, the V gene TRBV19, with no clear D. From germline, CDR1 is LNHDA and CDR2 SQIVND (reference sequence). The CDR3 sequence is 14 residues long. Trimming removed 3 bases at V and 5 bases at J, with 11 bases between.

The gene calls are TRBV7-9 and TRBJ1-4; no firm D call. Trimming stripped 3 bases from V and 7 bases from J, with 12 bases between. This CDR3 region has 14 residues. The V gene's germline CDR1 is SEHNR and CDR2 FQNEAQ (reference sequence). In DNA, the CDR3 is TGTGCCAGCAGCTTGCGACAAGGAAGTGAAAAACTGTTTTTT. It encodes CASSLRQGSEKLFF.

J is TRBJ2-5 and V is TRBV3-1 (or the pseudogene TRBV3-2); D unresolved. Trimming stripped 0 bases from V and 5 bases from J, with 10 bases between. The length of the CDR3 is 14 residues. Looked up from germline, CDR1 is LGHDT and CDR2 is YNNKEL (reference sequence). The CDR3 is CASSQDPGLETQYF. The CDR3 coding sequence is TGTGCCAGCAGCCAAGATCCGGGCCTGGAGACCCAGTACTTC.